This TCR beta chain comes out of a study of cytomegalovirus exposure and HLA in healthy donors. Worth noting for this clone: Antigen specificity is unknown.

Germline loops: CDR1 MNHEY, CDR2 SVGAGI. The CDR3 sequence is 13 residues long. V shed 6 bases and J 4 bases; nucleotides not matched to a gene: 4. Points from the study as a whole: Association of some 18,000 TCR beta sequences with HLA alleles was found at 0.05 false discovery rate in a later analysis. In vitro testing confirmed three CMV-associated chains as specific for CMV antigens. For most TCR sequences rarity was the rule, although some public TCRs occurred in many donors. A later analysis found most CMV-associated TCR beta chains apparently HLA-restricted.

Primers included in the PCR were 60 Vbeta and 13 Jbeta primers. Produced via immunoSEQ multiplex PCR; TCRdb's table is partial and in-frame only. Here the sample spans approximately 140,000 clones, less than 85% being singletons. The clonotype comes from a man between 45 and 60 years old in good health and CMV-seropositive. This chain uses TRBV6-5 with TRBJ2-7, with 9 bases lining up with TRBD2. The sample consisted of PBMCs. DNA for the CDR3: TGTGCCAGCAGCCGGACTAGCGCGTACGAGCAGTACTTC. Its protein product is CASSRTSAYEQYF.